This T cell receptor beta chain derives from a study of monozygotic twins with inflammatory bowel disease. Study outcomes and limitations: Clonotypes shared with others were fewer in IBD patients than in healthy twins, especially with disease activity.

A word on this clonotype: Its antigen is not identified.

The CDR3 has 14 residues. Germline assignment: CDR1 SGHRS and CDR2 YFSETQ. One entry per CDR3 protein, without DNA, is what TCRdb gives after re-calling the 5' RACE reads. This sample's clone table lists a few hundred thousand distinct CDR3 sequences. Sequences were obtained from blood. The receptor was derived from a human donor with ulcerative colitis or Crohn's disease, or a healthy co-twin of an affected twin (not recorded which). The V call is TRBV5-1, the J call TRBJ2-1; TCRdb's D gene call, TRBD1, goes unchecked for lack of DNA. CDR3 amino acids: CASSLALGDNEQFF.